The 28 T cell receptor beta chains reported below all come from one sample, sequenced in a study of blood T cell repertoires in COVID-19. Some clones are missing from TCRdb's copy, which holds only in-frame ones; the method was immunoSEQ multiplex PCR. The data hold approximately 40,000 clones, with 80% to 90% observed a single time. Sequenced sample: peripheral blood. The receptors originated from a man between 40 and 49 years old with COVID-19, enrolled during active disease.

This clone was counted once. The chain recombines TRBV6-5 with TRBJ1-4; D not resolved. Germline CDR1 reads MNHEY; CDR2 reads SVGAGI. The CDR3 sequence is 13 residues long. V lost 8 bases, J lost 4 bases, and 11 bases lay in between. CDR3 bases: TGTGCCAGCCTTGGGGAGGTTAATGAAAAACTGTTTTTT. Encoded protein: CASLGEVNEKLFF.

The chain has TRBV6-5 and TRBJ2-7; 12 bases match TRBD2. V shed 8 bases, J shed 3 bases, and the junction held 5 bases outside the gene matches. The CDR3 runs to 14 residues. Germline-derived CDR1 and CDR2 are MNHEY and SVGAGI. The CDR3 coding sequence is TGTGCCAGCTTCGAGACTAGCGGGAGCTACGAGCAGTACTTC. Translating gives CASFETSGSYEQYF.

This rearrangement joins TRBV21-1 to TRBJ2-7; TRBD1 is the table's D call and was not checked against the DNA. TRBV21-1 is a recognized pseudogene. The CDR3 has 14 residues. The CDR3 nucleotides read TGTGCCAGCAGCAGCCGGGACAGCACCTACGAGCAGTACTTC. It encodes CASSSRDSTYEQYF.

The chain recombines TRBV2 with TRBJ1-2; maybe TRBD1 (5 bases). Trimming took 7 bases from V and 3 from J, leaving 12 bases between them. The CDR3 is made up of 13 amino acids. CDR1 SNHLY and CDR2 FYNNEI come from the germline V gene. The CDR3 spells CASNSGRDYGYTF. The CDR3 DNA sequence: TGTGCCAGCAACTCAGGGAGGGACTATGGCTACACCTTC.

The chain couples TRBV11-2 to TRBJ2-7; D ambiguous. The CDR3 spans 14 residues. Trimming left V 0 bases short and J 0 bases short, with 6 bases between. Germline CDR1 SGHAT, CDR2 FQNNGV. In nucleotides, the CDR3 is TGTGCCAGCAGCTTAGAACTCGTCTCCTACGAGCAGTACTTC. This sequence encodes CASSLELVSYEQYF.

CDR3 DNA sequence: TGCAGCGTGGACAGGGGGAACACTGAAGCTTTCTTT. This sequence encodes CSVDRGNTEAFF. The J gene is TRBJ1-1, the V gene TRBV29-1, with 9 bases that match TRBD1. The CDR3 totals 12 residues. CDR1 and CDR2 (germline): SQVTM, ANQGSEA. V trimming: 6 bases; J trimming: 1 base; junction bases outside the gene matches: 0.

A few counts support this clone. V and J are TRBV5-1 and TRBJ2-7, with 7 bases matching TRBD1. V dropped 2 bases and J dropped 4; count of bases not matched to a gene: 18. Germline CDR1 and CDR2: SGHRS and YFSETQ. The CDR3 spans 18 residues. Here the CDR3 DNA reads TGCGCCAGCAGCTTACAAGAGGGGGCACCCGAAAAAGGGTACGAGCAGTACTTC. Translated: CASSLQEGAPEKGYEQYF.

V gene TRBV18 combines with J gene TRBJ2-7; 8 bases are a match to TRBD2. Germline trimming cut 5 bases from V and 7 bases from J; bases unmatched to any gene: 16. This CDR3 region has 16 residues. Germline V gene lookup returns CDR1 KGHSH and CDR2 LQKENI. The CDR3 reads CASSSLAGFTGGEQYF. CDR3 in DNA: TGTGCCAGCTCATCCTTAGCGGGATTTACCGGAGGAGAGCAGTACTTC.

The gene calls are TRBV27 and TRBJ1-2; 8 nucleotides line up with TRBD1. CDR3 length: 14 residues. Germline trimming cut 3 bases from V and 5 bases from J; bases unmatched to any gene: 5. Germline lookup yields CDR1 MNHEY and CDR2 SMNVEV (reference sequence). CDR3 sequence: CASSFVQGGYGYTF. The CDR3 coding sequence is TGTGCCAGCAGTTTTGTACAGGGGGGGTATGGCTACACCTTC.

The genes are TRBV10-3 and TRBJ1-2; 9 positions agree with TRBD1. From germline, CDR1 is ENHRY and CDR2 SYGVKD. J lost 1 base, V lost 4 bases, and 7 bases had no gene match. The CDR3 totals 16 residues. CDR3 protein: CAISGNPGQGNYGYTF. The CDR3 nucleotides are TGTGCCATCAGTGGGAATCCGGGACAGGGTAACTATGGCTACACCTTC.

V and J are TRBV14 and TRBJ2-5, with TRBD1 matching 7 bases. The V gene's germline CDR1 is SGHDN and CDR2 FVKESK. The CDR3 is made up of 13 amino acids. V dropped 8 bases and J dropped 4; count of bases not matched to a gene: 7. The CDR3 bases are TGTGCCAGCCGGCGACAGGGTGTAGAGACCCAGTACTTC. Translated, it gives CASRRQGVETQYF.

The V and J genes are TRBV18 and TRBJ2-3; the match to TRBD2 covers 7 bases. This CDR3 has 14 amino acids. Germline loops: CDR1 KGHSH, CDR2 LQKENI. V lost 6 bases and J lost 5; bases outside the gene matches: 8. In nucleotides, the CDR3 is TGTGCCAGCTCGAGCGGGGCCGTAGGAGATACGCAGTATTTT. It translates to CASSSGAVGDTQYF.

The chain recombines TRBV6-4 with TRBJ1-2; D gene ambiguous. The germline V and J ends were trimmed by 6 bases and 3 bases, with 11 bases remaining between them. The CDR3 has 13 amino acids. The germline CDR1 and CDR2 sequences are MRHNA and SNTAGT. The CDR3 reads CASSPEVDYGYTF. CDR3 coding DNA: TGTGCCAGCAGCCCGGAGGTTGACTATGGCTACACCTTC.

The rearrangement links TRBV5-1 to TRBJ1-1, with D possibly being TRBD1 (5 bases). V was pared by 1 base and J by 3 bases, with 13 bases between. The CDR3 totals 15 residues. CDR1 SGHRS and CDR2 YFSETQ come from the germline V gene. This CDR3 is CASSLSTGTYTEAFF. The CDR3, as DNA: TGCGCCAGCAGCTTGTCCACAGGAACCTACACTGAAGCTTTCTTT.

The chain recombines TRBV7-8 with TRBJ2-5; 10 bases are a match to TRBD2. Germline V CDR1 and CDR2: SGHVS, FQNEAQ. This CDR3 comprises 15 residues. The J segment lost 4 bases and the V segment lost 1 base, leaving 3 bases of the junction unmatched. CDR3 region: CASSLVSSGGETQYF. As DNA, the CDR3 is TGTGCCAGCAGCTTAGTATCTAGCGGGGGAGAGACCCAGTACTTC.

The rearrangement joins TRBV5-6 to TRBJ2-7; 10 nucleotides line up with TRBD1. The V gene's germline CDR1 is SGHDT and CDR2 YYEEEE. V lost 0 bases, J lost 5 bases, and 2 bases stayed unmatched. The CDR3 extends over 14 amino acids. The CDR3 reads CASSLAGTGDEQYF. CDR3 nucleotide sequence: TGTGCCAGCAGCTTGGCCGGGACAGGGGACGAGCAGTACTTC.

The chain employs TRBV27 and TRBJ1-1, with D tentatively TRBD1 (5 bases). The CDR3 spans 14 residues. Trimming took 0 bases from V and 3 from J, leaving 8 bases between them. Germline CDR1 reads MNHEY; CDR2 reads SMNVEV (reference sequence). CDR3 residues: CASSLSGGDTEAFF. The CDR3, as DNA: TGTGCCAGCAGTTTATCTGGGGGGGACACTGAAGCTTTCTTT.

V is TRBV30 and J is TRBJ2-1; 8 nucleotides agree with TRBD2. CDR3 length equals 14 residues. CDR1 and CDR2 (germline): GTSNPN, SVGIG (reference sequence). V was clipped by 4 bases and J by 12 bases; unmatched bases: 14. The CDR3 spells CAWTPGLGALGQFF. The DNA of the CDR3 is TGTGCCTGGACGCCGGGACTAGGGGCCCTCGGGCAGTTCTTC.

This chain connects TRBV28 to TRBJ2-7; the D gene is possibly TRBD1 (5 bases). V was pared by 7 bases and J by 2 bases, with 12 bases between. CDR1 and CDR2 from the germline V gene are MDHEN and SYDVKM. CDR3 length: 13 residues. CDR3 loop: CASNPKGTYEQYF. The CDR3 bases are TGTGCCAGCAATCCGAAGGGGACCTACGAGCAGTACTTC.

The chain is built from TRBV28 and TRBJ1-2; 7 nucleotides line up with TRBD1. Trimming cost V 1 base and J 5 bases; bases outside gene matches: 7. This CDR3 has 15 amino acids. The germline V gene encodes CDR1 MDHEN and CDR2 SYDVKM. CDR3 DNA sequence: TGTGCCAGCAGTTTATCAGAGACAGGGAAATATGGCTACACCTTC. Amino acids: CASSLSETGKYGYTF.

This clone was counted only a few times. This sequence joins TRBV28 and TRBJ1-3; the match to TRBD1 covers 7 bases. Losses at the gene ends were 4 bases for V and 0 bases for J; bases not matched to a gene: 12. Looked up from germline, CDR1 is MDHEN and CDR2 is SYDVKM. The CDR3 contains 18 residues. The CDR3 loop is CASSYSPGQRTSGNTIYF. DNA of the CDR3: TGTGCCAGCAGTTACTCCCCGGGACAGAGGACCTCTGGAAACACCATATATTTT.

V usage is TRBV6-9 and J usage is TRBJ1-1, with 9 bases fitting TRBD1. The CDR3 has 14 amino acids. The V and J ends lost 6 bases and 4 bases, in that order; junction bases with no gene match: 6. Germline V CDR1 and CDR2: MNHGY, SVAAGI. CDR3 sequence reads: CASRGGQGGTEAFF. CDR3 coding DNA: TGTGCCAGCAGGGGGGGACAGGGAGGCACTGAAGCTTTCTTT.

This sequence joins TRBV7-8 and TRBJ2-5; tentative D call: TRBD2 (5 bases). CDR3 length equals 17 residues. The V gene lost 2 bases and the J gene lost 2 bases, with 18 bases spanning the gap. CDR1 and CDR2 (germline): SGHVS, FQNEAQ. The CDR3 here is CASSLKRVLDTQETQYF. CDR3 coding DNA: TGTGCCAGCAGCTTAAAGAGGGTCCTAGACACTCAAGAGACCCAGTACTTC.

The rearrangement uses TRBV5-1 and TRBJ1-3, with 7 bases matching TRBD1. This CDR3 spans 15 amino acids. CDR1 SGHRS and CDR2 YFSETQ come from the germline V gene. With 3 bases clipped from V and 1 base from J, the junction kept 4 bases outside the gene matches. In nucleotides, the CDR3 is TGCGCCAGCAGCTCGCAGGGGGGATCTGGAAACACCATATATTTT. Its protein product is CASSSQGGSGNTIYF.

The CDR3 sequence: CASSLDAGRETYEQYF. The CDR3 DNA is TGCGCCAGCAGCTTGGACGCGGGACGGGAGACCTACGAGCAGTACTTC. The gene calls are TRBV5-1 and TRBJ2-7; a possible D gene is TRBD2 (6 bases). Germline V gene data show CDR1 as SGHRS and CDR2 as YFSETQ. V shed 0 bases and J shed 2 bases, with 15 bases lying between them. CDR3 size: 16 residues.

Here the CDR3 DNA reads TGTGCCACCTATCTAGGGGGGGGAGAGGATTCACCCCTCCACTTT. Translated, it gives CATYLGGGEDSPLHF. This sequence joins TRBV6-5 and TRBJ1-6; weak D call: TRBD1 (6 bases). V was shortened by 10 bases and J by 8 bases, with 21 bases between the two germline ends. Per the germline V gene, CDR1 is MNHEY and CDR2 is SVGAGI. The CDR3 runs to 15 residues.

V usage is TRBV2 and J usage is TRBJ2-3, with TRBD2 matching over 7 bases. With 5 bases clipped from V and 7 bases from J, the junction kept 15 bases outside the gene matches. This CDR3 is built from 16 residues. Germline values: CDR1 SNHLY, CDR2 FYNNEI. CDR3 amino acids: CASSPDGPGGLNTQYF. CDR3 coding DNA: TGTGCCAGCAGTCCAGACGGGCCGGGAGGTCTGAATACGCAGTATTTT.

The chain combines TRBV5-6 with TRBJ2-5; 8 nucleotides line up with TRBD2. Germline V gene sequence: CDR1 SGHDT, CDR2 YYEEEE. This CDR3 has 13 amino acids. V dropped 1 base and J dropped 7; count of bases not matched to a gene: 3. CDR3 DNA sequence: TGTGCCAGCAGCTTGCCCGCGGGGGGGACCCAGTACTTC. Its protein product is CASSLPAGGTQYF.